Sequencing of this T cell receptor beta chain was carried out in a study of T-cell memory formation after mild COVID-19. This clonotype has more than one count but fewer than ten. The CDR3 consists of 15 residues. V dropped 6 bases and J dropped 9 bases, with 18 bases sitting between them. TCRdb fed the 5' RACE reads into MiXCR, producing one record per CDR3 protein. The table lists roughly 250,000 distinct CDR3 sequences, roughly 15% of them singletons. This chain links TRBV12-3 or TRBV12-4 with TRBJ1-6; D gene uncertain. The sequenced sample consisted of PBMCs or a T cell subset sorted from them (not recorded which). The TCR sequence derives from a man in his late teens or twenties who had mild COVID-19 (a few samples of this study predate the infection). Cell type and time point are not known. The CDR3, as DNA: TGTGCCAGCAGCCCCCCCCGGGCCAGAGGTTCACCCCTCCACTTT. Protein sequence: CASSPPRARGSPLHF.